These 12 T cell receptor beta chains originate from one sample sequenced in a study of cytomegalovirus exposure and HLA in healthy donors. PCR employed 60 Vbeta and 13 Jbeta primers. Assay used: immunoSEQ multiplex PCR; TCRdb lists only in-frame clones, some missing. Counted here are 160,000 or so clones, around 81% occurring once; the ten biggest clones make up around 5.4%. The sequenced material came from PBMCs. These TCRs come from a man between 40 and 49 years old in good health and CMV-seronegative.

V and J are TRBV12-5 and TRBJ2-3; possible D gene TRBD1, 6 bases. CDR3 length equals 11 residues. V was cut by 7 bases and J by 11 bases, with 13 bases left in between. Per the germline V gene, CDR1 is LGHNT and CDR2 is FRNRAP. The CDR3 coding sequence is TGTGCTAGTGCCCTCAAGGGGGAGCAGTATTTT. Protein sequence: CASALKGEQYF.

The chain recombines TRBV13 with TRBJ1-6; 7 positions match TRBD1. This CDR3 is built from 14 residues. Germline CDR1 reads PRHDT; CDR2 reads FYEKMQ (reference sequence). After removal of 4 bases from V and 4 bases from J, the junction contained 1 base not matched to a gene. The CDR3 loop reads CASSSGQYNSPLHF. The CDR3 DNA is TGTGCCAGCAGCTCGGGACAGTATAATTCACCCCTCCACTTT. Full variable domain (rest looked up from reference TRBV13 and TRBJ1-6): AAGVIQSPRHLIKEKRETATLKCYPIPRHDTVYWYQQGPGQDPQFLISFYEKMQSDKGSIPDRFSAQQFSDYHSELNMSSLELGDSALYFCASSSGQYNSPLHFGNGTRLTVT.

In DNA, the CDR3 is TGTGCCAGCAGTGGCTTCAGGGGGGTACAAGAGACCCAGTACTTC. Its protein product is CASSGFRGVQETQYF. The chain joins TRBV25-1 to TRBJ2-5; tentative D call: TRBD1 (7 bases). V was cut by 4 bases and J by 2 bases, with 14 bases left in between. This CDR3 region has 15 residues. Germline lookup yields CDR1 MGHDK and CDR2 SYGVNS.

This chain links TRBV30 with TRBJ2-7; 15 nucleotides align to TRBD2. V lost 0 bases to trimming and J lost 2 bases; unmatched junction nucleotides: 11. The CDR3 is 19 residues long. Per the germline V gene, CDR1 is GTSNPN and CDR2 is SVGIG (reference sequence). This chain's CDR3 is CAWSVPGTGTSGRPYEQYF. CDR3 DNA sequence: TGTGCCTGGAGTGTACCGGGAACCGGGACTAGCGGGAGGCCCTACGAGCAGTACTTC.

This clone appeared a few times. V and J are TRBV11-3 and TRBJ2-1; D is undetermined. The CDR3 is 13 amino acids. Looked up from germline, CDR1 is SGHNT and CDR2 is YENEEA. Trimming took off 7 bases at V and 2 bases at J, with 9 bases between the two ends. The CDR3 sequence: CASTYSAYNEQFF. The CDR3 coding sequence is TGTGCCAGCACATACTCTGCCTACAATGAGCAGTTCTTC.

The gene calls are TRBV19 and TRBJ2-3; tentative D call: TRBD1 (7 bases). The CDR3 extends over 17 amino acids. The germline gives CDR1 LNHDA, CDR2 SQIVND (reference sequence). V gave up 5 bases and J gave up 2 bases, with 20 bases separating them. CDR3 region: CASSPPRGWEATDTQYF. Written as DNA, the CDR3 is TGTGCCAGTAGTCCTCCCAGGGGGTGGGAGGCCACAGATACGCAGTATTTT.

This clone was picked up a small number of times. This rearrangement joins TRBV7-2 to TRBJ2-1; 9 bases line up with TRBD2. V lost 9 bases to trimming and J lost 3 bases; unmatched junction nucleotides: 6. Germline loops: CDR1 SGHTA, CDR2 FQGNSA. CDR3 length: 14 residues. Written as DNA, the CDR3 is TGTGCCAGTAAAGCGGGGGGCCTCTACAATGAGCAGTTCTTC. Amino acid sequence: CASKAGGLYNEQFF.

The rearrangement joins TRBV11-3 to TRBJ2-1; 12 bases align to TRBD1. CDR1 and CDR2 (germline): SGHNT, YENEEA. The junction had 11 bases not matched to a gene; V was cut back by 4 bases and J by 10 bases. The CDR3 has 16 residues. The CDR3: CASSYATGQGAPEQFF. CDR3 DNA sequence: TGTGCCAGCAGCTATGCAACGGGACAGGGGGCCCCGGAGCAGTTCTTC. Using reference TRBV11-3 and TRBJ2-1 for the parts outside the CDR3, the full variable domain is EAGVVQSPRYKIIEKKQPVAFWCNPISGHNTLYWYLQNLGQGPELLIRYENEEAVDDSQLPKDRFSAERLKGVDSTLKIQPAELGDSAVYLCASSYATGQGAPEQFFGPGTRLTVL.

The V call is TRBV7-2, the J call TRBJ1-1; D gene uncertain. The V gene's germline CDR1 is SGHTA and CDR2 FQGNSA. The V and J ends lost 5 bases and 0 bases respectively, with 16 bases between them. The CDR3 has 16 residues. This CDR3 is CASSIWWRQVNTEAFF. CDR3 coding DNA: TGTGCCAGCAGCATATGGTGGCGACAAGTGAACACTGAAGCTTTCTTT. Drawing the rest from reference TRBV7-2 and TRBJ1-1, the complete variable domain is GAGVSQSPSNKVTEKGKDVELRCDPISGHTALYWYRQSLGQGLEFLIYFQGNSAPDKSGLPSDRFSAERTGGSVSTLTIQRTQQEDSAVYLCASSIWWRQVNTEAFFGQGTRLTVV.

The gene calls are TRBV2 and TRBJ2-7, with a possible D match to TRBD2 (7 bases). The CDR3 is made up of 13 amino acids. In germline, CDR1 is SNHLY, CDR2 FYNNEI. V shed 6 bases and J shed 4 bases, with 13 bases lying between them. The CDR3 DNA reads TGTGCCAGCAGGAGGGGGGGAGGGTACGAGCAGTACTTC. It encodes CASRRGGGYEQYF. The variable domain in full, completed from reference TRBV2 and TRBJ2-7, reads EPEVTQTPSHQVTQMGQEVILRCVPISNHLYFYWYRQILGQKVEFLVSFYNNEISEKSEIFDDQFSVERPDGSNFTLKIRSTKLEDSAMYFCASRRGGGYEQYFGPGTRLTVT.

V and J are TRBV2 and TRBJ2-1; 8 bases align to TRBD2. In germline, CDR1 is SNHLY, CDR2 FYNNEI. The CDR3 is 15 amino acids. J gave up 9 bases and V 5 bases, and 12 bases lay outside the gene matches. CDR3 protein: CASSYSGTSWSEQFF. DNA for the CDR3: TGTGCCAGCAGTTATAGCGGGACAAGTTGGAGTGAGCAGTTCTTC.

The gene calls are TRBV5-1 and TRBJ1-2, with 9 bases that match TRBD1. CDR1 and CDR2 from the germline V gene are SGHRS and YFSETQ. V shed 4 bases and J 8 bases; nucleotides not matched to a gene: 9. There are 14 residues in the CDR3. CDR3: CASSGWTGVDGYTF. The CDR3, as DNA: TGCGCCAGCAGCGGCTGGACAGGGGTGGACGGCTACACCTTC.